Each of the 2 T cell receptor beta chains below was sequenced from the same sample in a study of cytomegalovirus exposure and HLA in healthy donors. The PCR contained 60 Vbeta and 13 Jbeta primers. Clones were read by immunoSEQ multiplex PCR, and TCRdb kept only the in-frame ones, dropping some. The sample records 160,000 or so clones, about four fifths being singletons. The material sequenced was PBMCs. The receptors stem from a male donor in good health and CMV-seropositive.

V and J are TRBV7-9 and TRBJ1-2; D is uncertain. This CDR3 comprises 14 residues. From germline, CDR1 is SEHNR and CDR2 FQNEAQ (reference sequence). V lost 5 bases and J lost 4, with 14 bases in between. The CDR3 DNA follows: TGTGCCAGCAGCCCGGTGGAGGGTTCCTATGGCTACACCTTC. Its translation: CASSPVEGSYGYTF.

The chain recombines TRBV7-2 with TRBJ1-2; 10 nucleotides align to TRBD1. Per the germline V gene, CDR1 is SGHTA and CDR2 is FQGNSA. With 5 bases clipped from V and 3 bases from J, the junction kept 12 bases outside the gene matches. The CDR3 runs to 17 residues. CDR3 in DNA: TGTGCCAGCAGCCCCAGGACAGGGGGGGGGTCAGACTATGGCTACACCTTC. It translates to CASSPRTGGGSDYGYTF.